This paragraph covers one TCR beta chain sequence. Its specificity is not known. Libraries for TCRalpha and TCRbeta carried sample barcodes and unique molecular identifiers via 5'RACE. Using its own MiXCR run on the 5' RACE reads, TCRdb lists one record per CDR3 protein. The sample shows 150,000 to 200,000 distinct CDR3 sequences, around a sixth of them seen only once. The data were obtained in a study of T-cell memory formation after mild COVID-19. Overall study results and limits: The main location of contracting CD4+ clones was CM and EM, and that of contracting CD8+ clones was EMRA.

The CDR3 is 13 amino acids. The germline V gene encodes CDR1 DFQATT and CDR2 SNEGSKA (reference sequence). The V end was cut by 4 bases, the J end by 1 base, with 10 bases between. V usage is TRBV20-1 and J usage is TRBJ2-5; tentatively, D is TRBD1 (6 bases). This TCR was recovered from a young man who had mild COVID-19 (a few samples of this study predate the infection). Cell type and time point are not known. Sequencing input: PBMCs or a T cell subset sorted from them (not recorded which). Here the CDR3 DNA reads TGCAGTGCTACCACAGGGATCCAAGAGACCCAGTACTTC. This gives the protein CSATTGIQETQYF.